A selection of T cell receptor beta chains follows, all from one sample in a study of T cell changes during pregnancy in multiple sclerosis. The assay was immunoSEQ multiplex PCR, and TCRdb's table has in-frame clones only and misses some. The sample lists approximately 61,000 clones; roughly 90% were seen once. The source material was peripheral blood, sampled in the first trimester of pregnancy. The origin of the receptors is a female donor with multiple sclerosis, enrolled in a pregnancy study. Each CDR3 is given with its conserved first and last residue. A D gene is named only where the DNA matches it firmly. The size field is filled for only some rows; it gives once, few, many or a size class.

>.|TRBV7-3|TRBJ2-3|TRBD2
CASSTSVYTDTQYF
TGTGCCAGCAGCACTAGCGTATACACAGATACGCAGTATTTT
>.|TRBV2|TRBJ1-4|.
CASTLAGVTNEKLFF
TGTGCCAGCACTCTCGCAGGGGTTACTAATGAAAAACTGTTTTTT
>.|TRBV18|TRBJ2-3|.
CASSERGDTQYF
TGTGCCAGCTCAGAAAGGGGTGATACGCAGTATTTT
>.|TRBV6-5|TRBJ1-6|.
CASRLTLNSPLHF
TGTGCCAGCAGGCTCACATTAAATTCACCCCTCCACTTT
>.|TRBV9|TRBJ2-5|TRBD1
CASSPGQGQETQYF
TGTGCCAGCAGCCCGGGACAGGGGCAAGAGACCCAGTACTTC
>.|TRBV7-9|TRBJ2-7|.
CASRGEGSYEQYF
TGTGCCAGCAGAGGCGAGGGCTCCTACGAGCAGTACTTC
>.|TRBV4-1|TRBJ2-3|TRBD2
CASSLRPGTSGTDTQYF
TGCGCCAGCAGCTTACGGCCCGGGACTAGCGGCACAGATACGCAGTATTTT
>once|TRBV7-3|TRBJ2-5|TRBD2
CASSSAGGQETQYF
TGTGCCAGCAGCTCAGCGGGAGGGCAAGAGACCCAGTACTTC
>.|TRBV9|TRBJ1-2|.
CASSPRVGQGYGYTF
TGTGCCAGCAGCCCAAGGGTTGGGCAGGGCTATGGCTACACCTTC
>.|TRBV5-5|TRBJ2-5|.
CASSLGLARVGETQYF
TGTGCCAGCAGCTTGGGGTTGGCCAGGGTAGGAGAGACCCAGTACTTC
>.|TRBV7-3|TRBJ2-2|.
CASSLGITGPGTGELFF
TGTGCCAGCAGCTTAGGTATCACAGGGCCGGGCACCGGGGAGCTGTTTTTT
>.|TRBV27|TRBJ2-3|.
CASSFYLDTQYF
TGTGCCAGCAGTTTCTATTTAGATACGCAGTATTTT
>.|TRBV10-1|TRBJ2-3|.
CASSLEFGGTTDTQYF
TGCGCCAGCAGTCTTGAATTCGGGGGAACCACAGATACGCAGTATTTT
>.|TRBV6-5|TRBJ2-1|.
CASRPYSSYNEQFF
TGTGCCAGCCGACCCTACAGCTCCTACAATGAGCAGTTCTTC
>.|TRBV30|TRBJ2-5|.
CAWSGSGQEIQYF
TGTGCCTGGAGCGGGAGCGGTCAAGAGATCCAGTACTTC
>.|TRBV2|TRBJ1-1|.
CASRDTMNTEAFF
TGTGCCAGCAGGGACACCATGAACACTGAAGCTTTCTTT
>.|TRBV5-8|TRBJ1-3|.
CASSLRGLLGNTIYF
TGTGCCAGCAGCTTGCGCGGGCTCCTTGGAAACACCATATATTTT